The following is a TCR beta chain sequence with its context. What it binds is unknown. Measured with immunoSEQ multiplex PCR; TCRdb has only the in-frame clones, and not every one. The sample includes more than 110,000 clones, about 95% seen only once; the top ten take approximately 1.8%. The sample is drawn from a study of cytomegalovirus exposure and HLA in healthy donors. Study at large: Later, an analysis reported that the roughly 120 validation repertoires had used the same platform as the roughly 660 first-cohort repertoires.

Study-level results: TCR clusters originating in the first cohort tended to co-occur in the roughly 120 validation repertoires, according to a later analysis.

The V gene's germline CDR1 is SGDLS and CDR2 YYNGEE. The CDR3 totals 19 residues. The J segment lost 7 bases and the V segment lost 3 bases, leaving 13 bases of the junction unmatched. Sequenced material: PBMCs. V gene TRBV9 combines with J gene TRBJ2-1; 16 nucleotides match TRBD2. The sequence derives from a man between 18 and 29 years old in good health and CMV-seropositive. The CDR3, as DNA: TGTGCCAGCAGCGGGCCCACTGGGACTAGCGGGAGGGTTAGAAATGAGCAGTTCTTC. Its translation is CASSGPTGTSGRVRNEQFF.